Listed below are T cell receptor beta chains from one sample, sequenced in a study of blood T cell repertoires in COVID-19. Produced via immunoSEQ multiplex PCR; TCRdb's table is partial and in-frame only. The sample lists 60,000 to 70,000 clones, almost 85% occurring once. Sequencing was done on a sample of peripheral blood. All receptors come from a man aged 50-60 years with acute or convalescent COVID-19. CDR3s include the opening cysteine and the closing phenylalanine or tryptophan. The D gene is left open where the match is weak. A clone size is listed for some rows: how often the clone was seen (once, few, many), or a class if it is expanded.

16 TRBJ2-2 TRBV2 NA NA TGTGCCAGCAGTGAAATGAGGCTATCGGGCACCGGGGAGCTGTTTTTT CASSEMRLSGTGELFF
15 TRBJ2-6 TRBV5-6 NA NA TGTGCCAGCAGCTTCTCCAGGACTGGGGCCAACGTCCTGACTTTC CASSFSRTGANVLTF
14 TRBJ2-1 TRBV25-1 NA NA TGTGCCAGCAGACAGGGAGGGTCCTACAATGAGCAGTTCTTC CASRQGGSYNEQFF
13 TRBJ2-2 TRBV10-3 NA NA TGTGCCATCAGATCGACAGGAGCGGGGGAGCTGTTTTTT CAIRSTGAGELFF
14 TRBJ1-2 TRBV5-6 NA few TGTGCCAGCAGCTTGCCACAGATTAACTATGGCTACACCTTC CASSLPQINYGYTF
17 TRBJ1-2 TRBV2 TRBD1 NA TGTGCCAGCAGTGATGGGGACAGCCTGCAACGGGAAAATGGCTACACCTTC CASSDGDSLQRENGYTF
15 TRBJ2-7 TRBV6-1 TRBD1 NA TGTGCCAGCAGTGACCGAGGACAGGGCCTTTACGAGCAGTACTTC CASSDRGQGLYEQYF
15 TRBJ2-3 TRBV9 NA NA TGTGCCAGCAGCGCCACTAGAATCGGCACAGATACGCAGTATTTT CASSATRIGTDTQYF
15 TRBJ1-1 TRBV21-1 NA NA TGTGCCAGCAGCTTAAGGGGACAGAAGAACACTGAAGCTTTCTTT CASSLRGQKNTEAFF
16 TRBJ2-2 TRBV5-1 TRBD2 few TGCGCCAGCAGCCGCACTAGCGGGGGAGGTTCCGGGGAGCTGTTTTTT CASSRTSGGGSGELFF
19 TRBJ2-5 TRBV19 TRBD2 NA TGTGCCAGTAGTCCCCCGGGACTAGCGGGGGGGCCCAGTAGAGAGACCCAGTACTTC CASSPPGLAGGPSRETQYF
16 TRBJ1-3 TRBV6-2/TRBV6-3 NA once TGTGCCAGCAGTTACTCGGGAGGGGAGACTGGAAACACCATATATTTT CASSYSGGETGNTIYF
13 TRBJ1-2 TRBV27 NA NA TGTGCCAGCAGTTTATCACAGACCGGTGGCTACACCTTC CASSLSQTGGYTF
15 TRBJ2-7 TRBV5-1 NA NA TGCGCCAGCAGCCCGGGAGACAGTTCCTCCTACGAGCAGTACTTC CASSPGDSSSYEQYF
15 TRBJ2-2 TRBV5-1 NA NA TGCGCCAGCAGCTTTCAGGGGAAGTTGACCGGGGAGCTGTTTTTT CASSFQGKLTGELFF
18 TRBJ2-4 TRBV4-1 TRBD2 once TGCGCCAGCAGCCAAAAAGGATTAAGGCTAGCGGGTCAAAACATTCAGTACTTC CASSQKGLRLAGQNIQYF
14 TRBJ2-3 TRBV6-2/TRBV6-3 NA NA TGTGCCAGCAGTTTAGTTGTATCCACAGATACGCAGTATTTT CASSLVVSTDTQYF
15 TRBJ2-5 TRBV25-1 TRBD1 NA TGTGCCAGCAGTGACCCAAGACAGGGGGGAGAGACCCAGTACTTC CASSDPRQGGETQYF
11 TRBJ2-2 TRBV24-1 NA NA TGTGCCACCAGTGTAGTCGGGGAGCTGTTTTTT CATSVVGELFF
15 TRBJ2-2 TRBV5-4 TRBD2 NA TGTGCCACCCGAAGGTGGACTAGGAACACCGGGGAGCTGTTTTTT CATRRWTRNTGELFF